The present T cell receptor (beta chain) was sequenced within a study of cytomegalovirus exposure and HLA in healthy donors. General study findings and limits: Rare sequences made up most TCRs, while some public TCRs were found in many donors.

The PCR had 60 Vbeta and 13 Jbeta primers. Only in-frame clones appear in the TCRdb table, and some are missing; sequencing was by immunoSEQ multiplex PCR. Among nearly 110,000 clones listed, approximately 85% were seen once. As to this clone: Its matching antigen is unknown.

V was clipped by 5 bases and J by 2 bases; unmatched bases: 9. CDR3 length: 16 residues. Germline V CDR1 and CDR2: SGHNT, YYREEE (reference sequence). This TCR was sampled from a man in his fifties or sixties in good health and CMV-seronegative. The rearrangement joins TRBV5-4 to TRBJ2-5; 10 bases agree with TRBD2. The sample consisted of PBMCs. CDR3 sequence reads: CASRPGTSVGQETQYF. As DNA, the CDR3 is TGTGCCAGCAGACCCGGGACTAGCGTGGGGCAAGAGACCCAGTACTTC. Filled out from reference TRBV5-4 and TRBJ2-5, the complete variable domain reads ETGVTQSPTHLIKTRGQQVTLRCSSQSGHNTVSWYQQALGQGPQFIFQYYREEENGRGNFPPRFSGLQFPNYSSELNVNALELDDSALYLCASRPGTSVGQETQYFGPGTRLLVL.